The clone carrying this T cell receptor (beta chain) is medium-sized in the sample. The data are from a study of immune characterization of retroperitoneal liposarcoma. Germline V gene lookup returns CDR1 MNHNS and CDR2 SASEGT. The CDR3 length is 16 residues. TCRdb recomputed calls from the PCR reads with MiXCR, one row per CDR3 protein. The repertoire has fewer than 11,000 distinct CDR3 sequences, roughly a quarter of them found once; the top ten carry 8% to 9.5%. The gene calls are TRBV6-1 and TRBJ2-1, with 7 positions matching TRBD1. Gene TRBJ2-7 matches the end of the DNA better, so the J call may be wrong. The sequenced sample consisted of tumor tissue. This sequence originates from a female donor with retroperitoneal liposarcoma. This CDR3 reads CASSYYRGGGYNEQYF. CDR3 nucleotides: TGTGCCAGCAGTTATTACAGGGGCGGTGGGTACAATGAGCAGTACTTC.